This T cell receptor beta chain was captured in a study of cytomegalovirus exposure and HLA in healthy donors (dated by TCRdb to between 2016 and 2019). About the study as a whole: The 650 to 750 repertoires of the first cohort and the approximately 130 validation repertoires were produced on the same platform, according to a later analysis. The aim of the study was to test whether cataloging public T cell receptors could identify signatures of past pathogen exposure. A separate validation cohort of 100 to 150 different subjects was used in addition to the approximately 700-subject first cohort. High-throughput TCR immunosequencing, statistical association of individual TCRs with disease status, and machine learning were combined to predict cytomegalovirus infection status. The study at large found these results: The classifier was reported to diagnose cytomegalovirus status with high specificity and sensitivity in both the original cohort and the validation cohort. A total of 150 to 200 TCR beta chains were listed by the study as associated with cytomegalovirus. The authors suggested that the approach could potentially be generalized to other disease states and immunological phenotypes. In vitro tests confirmed that a few of the cytomegalovirus-associated TCR beta chains recognize cytomegalovirus antigens. Most TCR sequences were observed very rarely across donors, whereas some public TCRs were present in many individuals. Of the cluster scores, approximately 95% were above 0 in a later analysis, which found that TCRs clustered in the first cohort also tended to co-occur in the 95 to 150 validation repertoires. A later analysis lacked HLA typing for the validation cohort, so it scored co-occurrence in that cohort across all 110 or so repertoires.

The donors belonged to the validation cohort of 120 subjects, which was separate from the roughly 700-subject first cohort. The library was generated by the immunoSEQ multiplex PCR assay. As for the original processing: A statistical classification framework was built for diagnosing cytomegalovirus status from the catalog of TCR beta chain sequences. The source is immuneACCESS, and TCRdb retained only in-frame sequences with V and J called. Part of the clones is not carried over; for the studies checked, unresolved V genes explain less than half of this, and the remainder is unexplained. The V and J calls and clone size come from that table; D and trimming were worked out from the DNA. This sample comprises approximately 150,000 clones, 91% of them detected only once. The ten largest clones represent under 0.8% of the sample. Points on this clone: Its recognized antigen is unknown. No clone much larger than this one lies a single base away; base qualities are absent.

At the junction V is shortened by 2 bases and J by 2 bases; bases outside the gene matches: 0. Taken from cysteine to phenylalanine, the CDR3 has 15 residues. Just the 45-base CDR3 DNA is kept, in frame starting at base 1. From a lookup of the germline V gene (reference sequence), CDR1 and CDR2 are SSHAT and FNYEAQ. Recombination linked TRBV7-7 to TRBJ2-1; 10 junctional bases match TRBD2. This sequence originates from a man between 18 and 29 years old in good health and CMV-seronegative. Sequenced material: PBMCs. The CDR3 is CASSLLAGAYNEQFF. The DNA reads as follows: TGTGCCAGCAGCTTACTAGCGGGGGCCTACAATGAGCAGTTCTTC.